At least ten counts were recorded for the clone carrying this TCR beta chain. Its antigen remains unidentified. This sample is part of a study of response to subunit inactivated influenza vaccine. Points from the study as a whole: Each seasonal flu vaccination may recruit only limited new T cells, authors suggested.

TCRdb used MiXCR to reprocess the RT-PCR reads, holding one entry per CDR3 protein. The sample shows about 530,000 distinct CDR3 sequences, about an eighth of them seen only once. Trimming stripped 3 bases from V and 6 bases from J, with 9 bases between. The CDR3 spans 12 residues. Per germline, CDR1 DFQATT and CDR2 SNEGSKA (reference sequence). The TCR comes from a man aged 45-65 years who received an inactivated influenza vaccine. The sequencing used PBMCs from blood, collected 45 days after vaccination. J is TRBJ2-1 and V is TRBV20-1; D uncertain. The CDR3 DNA follows: TGCAGTGCTAGTTTAGCTGCCAATGAGCAGTTCTTC. Translating it yields CSASLAANEQFF.